This T cell receptor beta chain was sequenced during a study of human T cells and chemical hapten exposure. Looking at the study overall: Upper back patch tests used 0.01% DPC, scored after 6 days. Study results and limitations: Compared with pre-sensitization or healthy control sets, expanded TCRs clustered more.

Each cDNA molecule in the library carried unique molecular identifiers. MiXCR, applied by TCRdb to the RACE reads, yields one record per CDR3 protein. The sample records around 100,000 distinct CDR3 sequences, about 10% being singletons. To note about this clonotype: What it binds is not known.

Specified time point: patch test 2, 6 weeks after DPC sensitization. Treatment reported: therapeutic diphenylcyclopropenone sensitization with weekly scalp DPC. The total RNA was obtained from whole blood that was not fractionated. This CDR3 spans 17 amino acids. Germline V gene lookup returns CDR1 ENHRY and CDR2 SYGVKD. V was pared by 5 bases and J by 3 bases, with 12 bases of the junction left unmatched. The source is a woman aged 40 to 55 with alopecia areata. Some clones in this sample may be carry-over from other donors' samples. J is TRBJ1-2 and V is TRBV10-3; 10 bases line up with TRBD1. The material sequenced was whole blood, taken in connection with sensitization to the hapten diphenylcyclopropenone (DPC). The CDR3, as DNA: TGTGCCATCAGTCCGGGACAGGGGATCTTGGTGGACTATGGCTACACCTTC. Amino acid sequence: CAISPGQGILVDYGYTF.